What follows describes a single TCR beta chain. Its target antigen remains unknown. No qualities accompany the bases; no much larger clone lies one base away. TCRbeta CDR3 regions were amplified from genomic DNA using the immunoSEQ Assay, a bias-controlled multiplex PCR. The authors processed their data as follows. The number of nucleated cells in each sample was estimated by amplification of reference gene primers within the assay. To quantify the absolute abundance of each unique TCRbeta CDR3 rearrangement, sequence reads were collapsed and filtered. For each sample, productive Simpson clonality was calculated by taking the square root of Simpson's diversity index across productive rearrangements. TCRdb re-hosts the immuneACCESS table, in-frame sequences only. Its copies lack some clones; in the studies checked, an unresolved V gene accounts for under half of them, and the cause for the rest is not known. That table furnishes V, J and clone size, whereas the DNA furnished D and trimming. The sample yields hundreds of thousands of clones; around 80% were counted once. Together, the top ten hold around 5% of the sample.

These data come from a study of blood T cell repertoires in COVID-19 (dated by TCRdb to about 2020). In the study overall: Collaborator samples came from the United States, Italy and Spain and covered acute and convalescent phases of COVID-19. The material from the prospective study consisted of cDNA or gDNA derived from T cells, B-cell-depleted T cells, or PBMCs. Subjects who had been exposed to COVID-19, were actively infected with it, or had recovered from it provided the deeply sampled blood TCRbeta repertoires that made up the dataset. The repertoires were made available in a free public database intended to serve as a resource for research on the immune response to SARS-CoV-2. The samples were drawn from two sources: the first 160 participants of the ongoing ImmuneRACE study, and some 1,300 subjects contributed by 6 global collaborators. A de-identified subject ID, COVID-19 status, age in years and sex were almost always included in the sample metadata. Where available, HLA class I and class II types were obtained from metadata supplied by the sample provider rather than from assay-based typing. Summary of the overall study and its limitations: The quantity of clinical and demographic metadata differed by source and by participant and was supplied without curation.

Trimming leaves V shorter by 10 bases and J shorter by 4 bases, with the junction holding 8 bases beyond the gene matches. The CDR3 numbers 13 residues from cysteine through phenylalanine. The only DNA kept is the CDR3, 39 bases in frame from the first base. CDR1 and CDR2 are read off the germline V gene as SNHLY and FYNNEI. Enrolling through a virtual design, the prospective study's participants ranged in age from about 18 to 89 years and lived across 24 United States geographic areas. Cohort assignment in the prospective study relied on participant-reported clinical history from a screening survey and a study questionnaire. A participant counted as exposed if, within 2 weeks of entering the study, that participant had been in contact with someone who had a PCR-confirmed or clinician-diagnosed COVID-19 case. Mobile phlebotomists in the prospective study collected whole blood, serum and a nasopharyngeal or oropharyngeal swab from every participant. Participants in the prospective study had the option to provide additional blood draws and questionnaires over a roughly two-month period. Before DNA extraction, prospective study blood samples were shipped either frozen or at room temperature.

The chain couples TRBV2 to TRBJ1-2; 8 middle bases align to TRBD1. Material for sequencing was PBMCs or T cells enriched from blood (not recorded which). This sequence originates from a man aged 35 to 55 who had been exposed to COVID-19. The CDR3 reads as follows: CAKADRAFYGYTF. The DNA sequence is given as TGTGCCAAGGCGGACAGGGCATTCTATGGCTACACCTTC.